A single T cell receptor (beta chain) is shown here with its context. The CDR3 length is 15 residues. The V segment lost 4 bases and the J segment 3 bases; nucleotides outside the gene matches: 7. The V gene's germline CDR1 is LGHDT and CDR2 YNNKEL (reference sequence). This sample was taken from a study of blood T cell repertoires in COVID-19. Study background: From the United States, Italy and Spain came samples of acute and convalescent COVID-19.

Some clones are missing from TCRdb's copy, which holds only in-frame ones; the method was immunoSEQ multiplex PCR. The profile shows approximately 250,000 clones, more than 80% of them singletons. Recruits, aged about 18 to 89 years, lived in 24 US areas. The material sequenced was PBMCs or T cells enriched from blood (not recorded which). The clonotype comes from a young woman with acute COVID-19. This rearrangement joins TRBV3-1 (or the pseudogene TRBV3-2) to TRBJ1-1, with 8 positions matching TRBD1. DNA of the CDR3: TGTGCCAGCAGCCCAGGACAGGGTGGAGACACTGAAGCTTTCTTT. Its protein product is CASSPGQGGDTEAFF.